The rows below give T cell receptor beta chains drawn from one sample of a study of T cells after yellow fever vaccination. A single record per CDR3 protein comes from TCRdb applying MiXCR to the 5' RACE reads. The sample has 250,000 to 400,000 distinct CDR3 sequences; about 4.5% are singletons. The sequenced sample was PBMCs, obtained 15 days after the yellow fever booster vaccination. The receptors were sampled from a man aged 18-30 years who received the YFV17D yellow fever vaccine. Each CDR3 is given with its conserved first and last residue. Fields, in order: D gene, CDR3 length, J gene, V gene, clone size, CDR3 protein, CDR3 DNA. D genes are given only for firm matches. Size is omitted from some rows. Given values are once, few, many or a class for expanded clones.

d_gene: NA
len: 11
j_gene: TRBJ2-3
v_gene: TRBV7-2
abundance: few
CDR3aa: CASSFGNTQYF
CDR3nt: TGTGCCAGCAGCTTTGGGAATACGCAGTATTTT

d_gene: NA
len: 13
j_gene: TRBJ2-7
v_gene: TRBV9
abundance: few
CDR3aa: CASSPRGFYEQYF
CDR3nt: TGTGCCAGCAGCCCACGAGGGTTCTACGAGCAGTACTTC

d_gene: NA
len: 14
j_gene: TRBJ1-1
v_gene: TRBV6-2/TRBV6-3
abundance: many
CDR3aa: CASSSLGMNTEAFF
CDR3nt: TGTGCCAGCAGCTCCCTAGGAATGAACACTGAAGCTTTCTTT

d_gene: NA
len: 13
j_gene: TRBJ2-1
v_gene: TRBV12-3/TRBV12-4
abundance: few
CDR3aa: CASSLWGRVWPFF
CDR3nt: TGTGCCAGCAGTTTATGGGGCAGGGTTTGGCCGTTCTTC

d_gene: TRBD2
len: 15
j_gene: TRBJ2-7
v_gene: TRBV7-2
abundance: few
CDR3aa: CASSYSGGNSYEQYF
CDR3nt: TGTGCCAGCAGCTATAGCGGGGGGAACTCCTACGAGCAGTACTTC

d_gene: TRBD2
len: 16
j_gene: TRBJ2-1
v_gene: TRBV10-3
abundance: many
CDR3aa: CAISERGSGGGDEQFF
CDR3nt: TGTGCCATCAGTGAGCGTGGTAGCGGGGGGGGAGATGAGCAGTTCTTC

d_gene: NA
len: 12
j_gene: TRBJ2-3
v_gene: TRBV5-1
abundance: many
CDR3aa: CASRADADTQYF
CDR3nt: TGCGCCAGCAGGGCTGATGCGGATACGCAGTATTTT

d_gene: NA
len: 16
j_gene: TRBJ2-3
v_gene: TRBV7-9
abundance: NA
CDR3aa: CASSLVRTTSTDTQYF
CDR3nt: TGTGCCAGCAGCTTGGTCCGGACCACTAGCACAGATACGCAGTATTTT

d_gene: NA
len: 14
j_gene: TRBJ1-4
v_gene: TRBV18
abundance: many
CDR3aa: CASSPQAGHEKLFF
CDR3nt: TGTGCCAGCTCACCACAAGCAGGGCATGAAAAACTGTTTTTT

d_gene: NA
len: 15
j_gene: TRBJ2-5
v_gene: TRBV27
abundance: many
CDR3aa: CASSGGKWVQETQYF
CDR3nt: TGTGCCAGCAGCGGAGGGAAGTGGGTTCAAGAGACCCAGTACTTC

d_gene: TRBD2
len: 16
j_gene: TRBJ2-5
v_gene: TRBV27
abundance: many
CDR3aa: CASSSIGGALQETQYF
CDR3nt: TGTGCCAGCAGTTCGATCGGGGGGGCCTTGCAAGAGACCCAGTACTTC

d_gene: NA
len: 12
j_gene: TRBJ1-1
v_gene: TRBV24-1
abundance: NA
CDR3aa: CATARENTEAFF
CDR3nt: TGTGCCACGGCGAGGGAGAACACTGAAGCTTTCTTT

d_gene: TRBD1
len: 14
j_gene: TRBJ2-3
v_gene: TRBV20-1
abundance: NA
CDR3aa: CSAQLAGGSDTQYF
CDR3nt: TGCAGTGCTCAACTGGCAGGGGGCTCAGATACGCAGTATTTT

d_gene: NA
len: 14
j_gene: TRBJ2-3
v_gene: TRBV20-1
abundance: few
CDR3aa: CSARDWVGADTQYF
CDR3nt: TGCAGTGCTAGGGACTGGGTAGGGGCAGATACGCAGTATTTT

d_gene: NA
len: 14
j_gene: TRBJ2-1
v_gene: TRBV6-2/TRBV6-3
abundance: NA
CDR3aa: CASSYSPGYNEQFF
CDR3nt: TGTGCCAGCAGTTACTCGCCAGGCTACAATGAGCAGTTCTTC

d_gene: NA
len: 12
j_gene: TRBJ2-5
v_gene: TRBV20-1
abundance: NA
CDR3aa: CSASKGGETQYF
CDR3nt: TGCAGTGCTAGTAAGGGGGGCGAGACCCAGTACTTC

d_gene: NA
len: 15
j_gene: TRBJ2-5
v_gene: TRBV18
abundance: few
CDR3aa: CASSPTVGGKETQYF
CDR3nt: TGTGCCAGCTCACCCACCGTCGGGGGAAAAGAGACCCAGTACTTC

d_gene: NA
len: 14
j_gene: TRBJ2-2
v_gene: TRBV12-3/TRBV12-4
abundance: many
CDR3aa: CASRRVAPNGELFF
CDR3nt: TGTGCCAGCAGACGGGTTGCCCCGAACGGGGAGCTGTTTTTT

d_gene: NA
len: 14
j_gene: TRBJ2-5
v_gene: TRBV20-1
abundance: NA
CDR3aa: CSARDPLAAETQYF
CDR3nt: TGCAGTGCTAGGGATCCGCTCGCGGCGGAGACCCAGTACTTC

d_gene: NA
len: 15
j_gene: TRBJ1-1
v_gene: TRBV5-1
abundance: NA
CDR3aa: CASSPWGGSDTEAFF
CDR3nt: TGCGCCAGCAGCCCTTGGGGAGGGAGTGACACTGAAGCTTTCTTT

d_gene: NA
len: 15
j_gene: TRBJ1-2
v_gene: TRBV9
abundance: NA
CDR3aa: CASSVGRGGSYGYTF
CDR3nt: TGTGCCAGCAGCGTAGGTCGGGGGGGATCCTATGGCTACACCTTC

d_gene: TRBD1
len: 16
j_gene: TRBJ1-5
v_gene: TRBV7-8
abundance: few
CDR3aa: CASSLRSWTGHQPQHF
CDR3nt: TGTGCCAGCAGCTTAAGGTCCTGGACAGGGCATCAGCCCCAGCATTTT

d_gene: TRBD2
len: 17
j_gene: TRBJ2-2
v_gene: TRBV5-4
abundance: many
CDR3aa: CASSLALAGPNTGELFF
CDR3nt: TGTGCCAGCAGCTTGGCCCTAGCGGGGCCTAACACCGGGGAGCTGTTTTTT

d_gene: NA
len: 17
j_gene: TRBJ1-1
v_gene: TRBV20-1
abundance: NA
CDR3aa: CSARDLYPGPPNTEAFF
CDR3nt: TGCAGTGCTAGAGATCTTTATCCGGGACCCCCGAACACTGAAGCTTTCTTT

d_gene: NA
len: 14
j_gene: TRBJ1-1
v_gene: TRBV18
abundance: few
CDR3aa: CASSQTDTRAEAFF
CDR3nt: TGTGCCAGCTCACAAACGGACACCCGCGCTGAAGCTTTCTTT

d_gene: TRBD1
len: 14
j_gene: TRBJ2-3
v_gene: TRBV7-9
abundance: few
CDR3aa: CASSDKTGTDTQYF
CDR3nt: TGTGCCAGCAGCGACAAGACAGGGACAGATACGCAGTATTTT

d_gene: NA
len: 13
j_gene: TRBJ2-1
v_gene: TRBV5-1
abundance: NA
CDR3aa: CASSPAADNEQFF
CDR3nt: TGCGCCAGCAGCCCAGCGGCGGACAATGAGCAGTTCTTC

d_gene: NA
len: 16
j_gene: TRBJ1-4
v_gene: TRBV4-2
abundance: NA
CDR3aa: CASSQDAGRPNEKLFF
CDR3nt: TGTGCCAGCAGCCAAGACGCAGGGCGGCCTAATGAAAAACTGTTTTTT

d_gene: NA
len: 15
j_gene: TRBJ2-1
v_gene: TRBV5-1
abundance: NA
CDR3aa: CASSGYGPSVDEQFF
CDR3nt: TGCGCCAGCAGCGGATATGGACCTAGCGTGGATGAGCAGTTCTTC

d_gene: NA
len: 15
j_gene: TRBJ2-1
v_gene: TRBV4-1
abundance: few
CDR3aa: CASSPRGASYNEQFF
CDR3nt: TGCGCCAGCAGCCCTCGGGGGGCATCGTACAATGAGCAGTTCTTC

d_gene: NA
len: 16
j_gene: TRBJ2-7
v_gene: TRBV5-1
abundance: many
CDR3aa: CASSLDGAGYGYEQYF
CDR3nt: TGCGCCAGCAGCTTGGATGGTGCGGGGTATGGCTACGAGCAGTACTTC